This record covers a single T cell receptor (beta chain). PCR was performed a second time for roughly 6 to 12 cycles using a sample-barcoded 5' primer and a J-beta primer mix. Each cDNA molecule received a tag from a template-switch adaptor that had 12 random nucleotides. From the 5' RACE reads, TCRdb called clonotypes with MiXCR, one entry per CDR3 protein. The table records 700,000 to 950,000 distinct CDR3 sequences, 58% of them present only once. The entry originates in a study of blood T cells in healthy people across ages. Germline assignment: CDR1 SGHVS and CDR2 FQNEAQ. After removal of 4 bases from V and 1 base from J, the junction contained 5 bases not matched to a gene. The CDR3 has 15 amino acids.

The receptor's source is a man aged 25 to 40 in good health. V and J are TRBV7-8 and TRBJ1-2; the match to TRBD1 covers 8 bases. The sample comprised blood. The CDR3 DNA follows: TGTGCCAGCAGCTCCACAGGGGGTGTTAACTATGGCTACACCTTC. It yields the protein CASSSTGGVNYGYTF.